Listed below are T cell receptor beta chains from one sample, sequenced in a study of blood T cells in healthy people across ages. TCRdb reprocessed the 5' RACE reads with MiXCR, giving one entry per CDR3 protein. The sample records 600,000 to 850,000 distinct CDR3 sequences, about 25% being singletons. This same sample was also part of a study on T cells of mothers and their children.

The sample comprised blood. The source is a boy aged 10-17 years in good health. Both conserved end residues are trimmed from each CDR3.

j_call: TRBJ1-2; v_call: TRBV24-1; cdr3_aa: ATSWNRNYGYT
j_call: TRBJ2-7; v_call: TRBV6-2/TRBV6-3; cdr3_aa: ASRGDYPYEQY
j_call: TRBJ2-5; v_call: TRBV3-1; cdr3_aa: ASSHRVETQY
j_call: TRBJ2-4; v_call: TRBV20-1; cdr3_aa: SAPDRQKNIQY
j_call: TRBJ2-5; v_call: TRBV20-1; cdr3_aa: SARRGSTETQY
j_call: TRBJ2-2; v_call: TRBV7-3; cdr3_aa: ASSLSAGGVTGELF
j_call: TRBJ2-4; v_call: TRBV7-9; cdr3_aa: ASSRVMGKTIQY
j_call: TRBJ2-1; v_call: TRBV13; cdr3_aa: ASSYLRYNEQF
j_call: .; v_call: TRBV20-1; cdr3_aa: SASGLAGSYEQY
j_call: TRBJ2-5; v_call: TRBV11-3; cdr3_aa: ASSTPTSGEQETQY
j_call: TRBJ1-4; v_call: TRBV7-2; cdr3_aa: ASSLHSAPGEKLF
j_call: TRBJ2-7; v_call: TRBV7-9; cdr3_aa: ASSSGLLPYEQY
j_call: TRBJ2-2; v_call: TRBV7-2; cdr3_aa: ASSFNGGAGELF